These 4 T cell receptor beta chains were all obtained from the same sample, sequenced in a study of T-cell reconstitution after alpha-beta-depleted transplantation in children. Using unique molecular identifiers, the investigators prepared the TCRbeta library. From the PCR reads, TCRdb called clonotypes with MiXCR, one entry per CDR3 protein. The sample yields approximately 490,000 distinct CDR3 sequences, about 10% seen once. Sequenced here: PBMCs, sampled before TCRalphabeta/CD19-depleted stem cell transplant. All receptors come from a child aged 2-15 years with inherited bone marrow failure, due to receive a stem cell transplant.

The chain carries TRBV6-1 and TRBJ2-7, with D perhaps given as TRBD1 or TRBD2 (5 bases each). Germline-derived CDR1 and CDR2 are MNHNS and SASEGT. Deletions cut 2 bases from V and 0 bases from J, with 11 bases between. The CDR3 has 15 amino acids. In nucleotides, the CDR3 is TGTGCCAGCAGTGAAAGGGGAGTCTACTCCTACGAGCAGTACTTC. Amino acid sequence: CASSERGVYSYEQYF.

This clonotype was detected many times. The rearrangement joins TRBV5-5 to TRBJ1-5; D gene ambiguous. CDR3 length: 15 amino acids. The germline CDR1 and CDR2 sequences are SGHKS and YYEKEE (reference sequence). Trimming cost V 2 bases and J 5 bases, with 14 bases left between them. CDR3 protein: CASSFMDGRDQPQHF. The CDR3 nucleotides are TGTGCCAGCAGCTTCATGGACGGTCGCGATCAGCCCCAGCATTTT. The variable domain in full, completed from reference TRBV5-5 and TRBJ1-5, reads DAGVTQSPTHLIKTRGQQVTLRCSPISGHKSVSWYQQVLGQGPQFIFQYYEKEERGRGNFPDRFSARQFPNYSSELNVNALLLGDSALYLCASSFMDGRDQPQHFGDGTRLSIL.

This clonotype was detected ten times or more. The rearrangement uses TRBV4-1 and TRBJ2-3, with D perhaps matching TRBD2 (6 bases). Trimming took off 5 bases at V and 0 bases at J, with 12 bases between the two ends. CDR3 size: 15 residues. Germline CDR1 is MGHRA and CDR2 is YSYEKL. In DNA form, the CDR3 reads TGCGCCAGCAGCTACCCCGGGACTAGCACAGATACGCAGTATTTT. Encoded protein: CASSYPGTSTDTQYF.

CDR3 DNA sequence: TGCGCCAGCAGCTTGACAGGGAATGAAGATGGCTACACCTTC. Its protein product is CASSLTGNEDGYTF. The chain employs TRBV5-1 and TRBJ1-2; D is perhaps TRBD1 (6 bases). Deletions cut 1 base from V and 6 bases from J, with 13 bases between. The CDR3 extends over 14 amino acids. Germline lookup yields CDR1 SGHRS and CDR2 YFSETQ.